This TCR beta chain was captured by sequencing in a study of blood T cell repertoires in COVID-19. Whole-study context: The United States, Italy and Spain provided the acute and convalescent COVID-19 samples.

Libraries were prepared by immunoSEQ multiplex PCR; TCRdb keeps only in-frame clonotypes and omits some of them. The sample holds about 190,000 clones; 83% are singletons and the top ten take about 6.5%. V gave up 6 bases and J gave up 2 bases; unmatched junction bases: 5. Germline lookup yields CDR1 MDHEN and CDR2 SYDVKM. The CDR3 runs 15 residues. This receptor was obtained from a middle-aged woman with acute or convalescent COVID-19. Material: peripheral blood. This chain links TRBV28 with TRBJ2-1; 9 nucleotides agree with TRBD2. The CDR3 loop is CASRSGRIPYNEQFF. The CDR3 DNA is TGTGCCAGCAGGAGCGGGAGGATTCCCTACAATGAGCAGTTCTTC.